This T cell receptor (beta chain) was found in a study of T-cell reconstitution after alpha-beta-depleted transplantation in children. This clonotype has more than one count but fewer than ten. Its antigen is undetermined. A library of TCRbeta sequences, prepared with unique molecular identifiers, was generated. MiXCR, applied by TCRdb to the PCR reads, yields one record per CDR3 protein. The sample holds 85,000 to 120,000 distinct CDR3 sequences; about 5.6% are singletons and the top ten take roughly 5.5%. The study, taken as a whole, reports: Two months or so post-transplant, alpha-beta T cells reportedly derived from several hundred expanded graft clones. Surviving thymic progenitors and recipient T cells were the source of high TCRbeta diversity at day 60 in some patients.

The clonotype was recovered from a female patient aged 2-15 years who had a stem cell transplant for Fanconi anemia, so the T cells may come from the graft donor. Material: PBMCs, mostly from graft donor cells, obtained 60 days after TCRalphabeta/CD19-depleted stem cell transplant.

The CDR3 sequence: CASSRFVLAGADTQYF. The CDR3 bases are TGCGCCAGCAGCCGGTTTGTACTAGCGGGAGCAGATACGCAGTATTTT. The chain employs TRBV4-1 and TRBJ2-3; 11 bases line up with TRBD2. This CDR3 has 16 amino acids. The J segment lost 4 bases and the V segment lost 4 bases, leaving 7 bases of the junction unmatched. Germline CDR1 and CDR2: MGHRA and YSYEKL.